A selection of T cell receptor beta chains follows, all from one sample in a study of Ad26.COV2.S vaccination and SARS-CoV-2 variants. Using immunoSEQ multiplex PCR, the repertoire was profiled, and TCRdb retains in-frame clones only, with some absent. The sample lists around 300,000 clones; 70% to 90% were seen once. The sample was peripheral blood, taken in a trial of Ad26.COV2.S vaccine versus placebo. These receptors originate from a person between 18 and 60 years old who received the Ad26.COV2.S COVID-19 vaccine or a placebo. CDR3s leave out the opening cysteine and the closing phenylalanine or tryptophan. Each record gives: clone size, J gene, V gene, D gene, CDR3 protein. D genes are given only for firm matches. Clone size, where shown, is once, few, many, or a class for clones that have expanded.

size: -; J: TRBJ1-2; V: TRBV2; D: TRBD1; CDR3: ASGTGAIDGYT
size: -; J: TRBJ2-5; V: TRBV13; D: TRBD1; CDR3: ASSLAAAGGFVQETQY
size: -; J: TRBJ1-5; V: TRBV29-1; D: -; CDR3: STSRGKGQPQH
size: -; J: TRBJ2-4; V: TRBV5-1; D: -; CDR3: ASSLGGNIQY
size: -; J: TRBJ2-7; V: TRBV10-1; D: -; CDR3: ATRTGHPYWYEQY
size: -; J: TRBJ1-5; V: TRBV5-8; D: -; CDR3: ASSRGPTGPQPQH
size: -; J: TRBJ2-1; V: TRBV6-5; D: -; CDR3: ASRTVQTYNEQF
size: once; J: TRBJ1-3; V: TRBV6-5; D: -; CDR3: ASSYDGSSGNTIY
size: few; J: TRBJ2-1; V: TRBV19; D: -; CDR3: ASSMDTLTYNEQF
size: once; J: TRBJ2-1; V: TRBV5-4; D: -; CDR3: ASSLSGGYNEQF
size: once; J: TRBJ1-2; V: TRBV5-5; D: -; CDR3: ASSFWAGGIAYGYT
size: -; J: TRBJ2-7; V: TRBV28; D: TRBD1; CDR3: ASIFGDRGSYEQY
size: -; J: TRBJ1-1; V: TRBV5-5; D: TRBD1; CDR3: ASSSYRGKDTEAF
size: -; J: TRBJ1-1; V: TRBV6-6; D: TRBD1; CDR3: ASSHRGGAENTEAF
size: -; J: TRBJ2-5; V: TRBV19; D: TRBD2; CDR3: ASKRGGTETQY
size: once; J: TRBJ2-3; V: TRBV24-1; D: TRBD2; CDR3: ATSDGLVAGATDTQY
size: -; J: TRBJ2-5; V: TRBV10-1; D: -; CDR3: ASSDSRAGETQY
size: -; J: TRBJ2-7; V: TRBV4-1; D: TRBD2; CDR3: ASSLLAGDEQY
size: -; J: TRBJ1-1; V: TRBV7-2; D: -; CDR3: ASSFTDMNTEAF
size: -; J: TRBJ2-5; V: TRBV6-5; D: -; CDR3: ASGGPLRETQY
size: -; J: TRBJ2-1; V: TRBV6-6; D: TRBD1; CDR3: ASAGTEFYNEQF
size: -; J: TRBJ2-1; V: TRBV27; D: -; CDR3: ASSLGQSAYNEQF
size: -; J: TRBJ1-6; V: TRBV9; D: -; CDR3: ASSVDSTPLNAPLH
size: -; J: TRBJ1-1; V: TRBV3-1/TRBV3-2; D: -; CDR3: ASSRTANTEAF
size: -; J: TRBJ1-2; V: TRBV6-2/TRBV6-3; D: -; CDR3: ASSYDSLSYGYT
size: -; J: TRBJ1-5; V: TRBV2; D: -; CDR3: ASSDWGGDQPQH
size: -; J: TRBJ1-2; V: TRBV15; D: TRBD1; CDR3: ATSLSGGRGYT
size: -; J: TRBJ1-1; V: TRBV10-3; D: -; CDR3: AIRSTDLNTEAF
size: -; J: TRBJ2-2; V: TRBV28; D: -; CDR3: ASSFGRGGLIGELF
size: -; J: TRBJ2-7; V: TRBV2; D: TRBD2; CDR3: ASSEGTSGAKY
size: -; J: TRBJ2-1; V: TRBV18; D: -; CDR3: ASSPQGTDEQF
size: -; J: TRBJ2-5; V: TRBV3-1/TRBV3-2; D: TRBD2; CDR3: ASSHRTSGQETQY
size: -; J: TRBJ2-3; V: TRBV30; D: TRBD1; CDR3: AWSLPRDRATDTQY
size: few; J: TRBJ1-2; V: TRBV4-2; D: -; CDR3: ASSQEPKINYGYT
size: -; J: TRBJ1-5; V: TRBV18; D: TRBD1; CDR3: ASSPPTGGNQPQH
size: once; J: TRBJ1-1; V: TRBV7-2; D: TRBD1; CDR3: ASSTTGTGVGPEAF
size: -; J: TRBJ1-1; V: TRBV5-1; D: TRBD1; CDR3: ASSFRGLKTEAF
size: -; J: TRBJ1-1; V: TRBV7-6; D: -; CDR3: ASSLLTGKNTEAF
size: -; J: TRBJ1-1; V: TRBV2; D: -; CDR3: ASSELQGGPSTEAF
size: -; J: TRBJ1-5; V: TRBV28; D: TRBD1; CDR3: ASSWGQGEIRNQPQH
size: -; J: TRBJ1-2; V: TRBV10-2; D: TRBD1; CDR3: ASSEDRERNGYT
size: -; J: TRBJ1-6; V: TRBV5-5; D: -; CDR3: ASSKDVYYNSPLH
size: -; J: TRBJ1-4; V: TRBV7-9; D: -; CDR3: ASSLDRAKLF
size: -; J: TRBJ1-5; V: TRBV7-8; D: TRBD1; CDR3: ASSLGTGGNQPQH
size: -; J: TRBJ2-1; V: TRBV5-6; D: TRBD2; CDR3: ASSLVETSGWNEQF
size: -; J: TRBJ1-2; V: TRBV29-1; D: -; CDR3: SAEDSFYGYT
size: -; J: TRBJ2-5; V: TRBV19; D: TRBD1; CDR3: ASSPGTGGASETQY
size: once; J: TRBJ2-1; V: TRBV30; D: -; CDR3: AWARGNEQF
size: -; J: TRBJ1-1; V: TRBV12-3/TRBV12-4; D: -; CDR3: ASSYRANTEAF